This T cell receptor beta chain is drawn from a study of blood T cells in healthy people across ages. In regard to this clonotype: Its antigen is still unknown.

General observations from the study: It was the long-lived donors that had more naive CD4+ cells and higher diversity than aged donors. Lack of knowledge of donor CMV status possibly confounded expanded clonotype changes.

The sample providers were healthy Caucasian people from Russia, aged roughly 6 to 95. The V gene's germline CDR1 is SQVTM and CDR2 ANQGSEA. With 4 bases removed from V and 13 bases from J, the gap between germline ends came to 17 bases. This CDR3 has 12 residues. Together with a sample-barcoded 5' primer, a J-beta primer mix was included in a second PCR lasting roughly 6 to 12 cycles. TCRdb processed the 5' RACE reads anew with MiXCR; each CDR3 protein has one entry. The sample has about 970,000 distinct CDR3 sequences, just over 50% seen once. This TCR derives from an older woman in good health. The sample comprised blood. V usage is TRBV29-1 and J usage is TRBJ2-1; D might be TRBD1 or TRBD2, each matching 5 bases. CDR3 DNA: TGCAGCGTTGTTCGGGACCAAGAGACCCAGTTCTTC. As protein: CSVVRDQETQFF.